The T cell receptor (beta chain) under discussion was sequenced for a study of CD8 T cells in ankylosing spondylitis. Study-wide results and limits: Disease-linked clones, CD8+, were relatively rare in peripheral blood. Researchers reportedly found disease-linked clones significantly enriched in matched ankylosing spondylitis synovial fluid. Apparently characteristic of ankylosing spondylitis blood was a TCR beta motif (about 8 highly homologous variants). Prior literature has documented some motif variants in synovial fluid and blood from reactive arthritis.

As regards this clonotype: Its target is unknown.

The germline CDR1 and CDR2 sequences are SGHRS and YFSETQ. Trimming took 0 bases from V and 5 from J, leaving 11 bases between them. The CDR3 is 14 residues long. Construction of TCR beta libraries was performed using quantitative 5'-RACE with molecular barcodes. TCRdb re-analysed the 5' RACE reads in MiXCR, keeping a single row per CDR3 protein. The sample contains just under 550,000 distinct CDR3 sequences, over 9.5% of which appear only once. V and J are TRBV5-1 and TRBJ2-5; the D is unclear. The clonotype comes from a male donor with ankylosing spondylitis. The sequencing input was blood, either unsorted or a sorted T cell fraction (not recorded which). CDR3 sequence: CASSLEGFLETQYF. The CDR3 DNA reads as TGCGCCAGCAGCTTGGAGGGTTTCTTGGAGACCCAGTACTTC.